This record concerns one T cell receptor (beta chain) sequence. The data belong to a study of T cell changes during pregnancy in multiple sclerosis. V shed 5 bases, J shed 5 bases, and the junction held 5 bases outside the gene matches. The CDR3 is 13 amino acids. Germline V lookup: CDR1 SGHTA, CDR2 FQGTGA. Only in-frame clones appear in the TCRdb table, and some are missing; sequencing was by immunoSEQ multiplex PCR. Of tens of thousands of clones in the sample, 90% are singletons; the top ten hold roughly 1.5%. This TCR came from a female donor with multiple sclerosis, enrolled in a pregnancy study. Sequences were derived from peripheral blood, sampled in the third trimester of pregnancy. J is TRBJ1-2 and V is TRBV7-3; 7 nucleotides match TRBD1. The DNA for the CDR3 is TGTGCCAGCAGCCCCGGGACAGAGTATGGCTACACCTTC. Amino acid sequence: CASSPGTEYGYTF.